This T cell receptor (beta chain) emerged from a study of control samples from healthy donors and cancer patients. Sequenced by immunoSEQ multiplex PCR; TCRdb stores in-frame clones only, minus some. Here the sample spans around 140,000 clones, roughly nine tenths being singletons. Trimming pared 2 bases from V and 3 bases from J, leaving 8 bases between. The length of the CDR3 is 13 residues. CDR1 is MNHEY, CDR2 SMNVEV, per germline (reference sequence). The chain links TRBV27 to TRBJ2-7, with a possible D match to TRBD1 (6 bases). The clonotype comes from a man younger than 35 in good health. Sequencing was carried out using blood. CDR3 amino acids: CASSLTRGYEQYF. The CDR3 nucleotides read TGTGCCAGCAGTTTAACCAGGGGCTACGAGCAGTACTTC.